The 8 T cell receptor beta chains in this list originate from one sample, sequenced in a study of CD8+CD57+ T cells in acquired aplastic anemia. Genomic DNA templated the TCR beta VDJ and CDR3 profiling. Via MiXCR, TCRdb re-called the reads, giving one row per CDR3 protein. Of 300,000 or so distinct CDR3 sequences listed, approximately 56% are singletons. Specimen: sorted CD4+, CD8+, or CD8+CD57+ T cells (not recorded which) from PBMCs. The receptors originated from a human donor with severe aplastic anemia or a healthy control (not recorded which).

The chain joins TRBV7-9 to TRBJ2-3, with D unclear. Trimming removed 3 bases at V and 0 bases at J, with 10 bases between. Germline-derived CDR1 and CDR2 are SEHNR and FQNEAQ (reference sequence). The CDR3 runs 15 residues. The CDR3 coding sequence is TGTGCCAGCAGCTTTTGGGCTATTAGCACAGATACGCAGTATTTT. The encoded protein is CASSFWAISTDTQYF.

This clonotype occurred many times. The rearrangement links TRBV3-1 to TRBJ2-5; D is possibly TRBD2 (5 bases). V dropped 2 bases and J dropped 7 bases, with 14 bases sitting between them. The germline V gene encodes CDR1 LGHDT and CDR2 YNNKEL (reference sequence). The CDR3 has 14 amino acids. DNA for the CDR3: TGTGCCAGCAGCCAACAAGCCGGGGTCCGGACCCAGTACTTC. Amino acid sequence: CASSQQAGVRTQYF.

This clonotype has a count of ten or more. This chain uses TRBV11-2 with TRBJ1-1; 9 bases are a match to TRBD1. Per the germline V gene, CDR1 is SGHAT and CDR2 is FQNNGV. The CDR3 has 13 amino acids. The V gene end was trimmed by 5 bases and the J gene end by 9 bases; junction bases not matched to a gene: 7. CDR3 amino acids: CASSPTGTGKAFF. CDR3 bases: TGTGCCAGCAGCCCAACCGGGACAGGGAAAGCTTTCTTT.

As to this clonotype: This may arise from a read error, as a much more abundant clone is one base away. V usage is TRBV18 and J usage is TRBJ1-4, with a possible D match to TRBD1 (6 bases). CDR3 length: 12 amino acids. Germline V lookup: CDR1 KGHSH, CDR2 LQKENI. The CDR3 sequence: CSSSPEGGKLFF. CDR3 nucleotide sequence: TGTTCCAGCTCACCGGAAGGGGGTAAACTGTTTTTT.

CDR3 sequence: CSASRVTNWQFF. The CDR3 coding sequence is TGCAGTGCTAGTCGGGTGACGAATTGGCAGTTCTTC. The rearrangement links TRBV20-1 to TRBJ2-1; no clear D. The length of the CDR3 is 12 residues. The germline V gene encodes CDR1 DFQATT and CDR2 SNEGSKA (reference sequence). With 3 bases removed from V and 12 bases from J, the gap between germline ends came to 15 bases.

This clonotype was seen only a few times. CDR3 DNA: TGTGCCAGTAGTCTACTAGCGGGAAGTAATGAGCAGTTCTTC. Translated: CASSLLAGSNEQFF. The rearrangement uses TRBV19 and TRBJ2-1; 10 bases are shared with TRBD2. This CDR3 contains 14 residues. V was clipped by 5 bases and J by 7 bases; unmatched bases: 5. Germline assignment: CDR1 LNHDA and CDR2 SQIVND (reference sequence).

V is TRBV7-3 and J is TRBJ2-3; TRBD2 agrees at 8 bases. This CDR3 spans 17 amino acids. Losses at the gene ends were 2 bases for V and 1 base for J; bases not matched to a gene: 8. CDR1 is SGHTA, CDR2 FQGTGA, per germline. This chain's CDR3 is CASSLPRGAGGTDTQYF. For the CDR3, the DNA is TGTGCCAGCAGCTTACCCAGGGGAGCGGGAGGCACAGATACGCAGTATTTT. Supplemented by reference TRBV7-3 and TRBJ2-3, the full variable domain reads GAGVSQTPSNKVTEKGKYVELRCDPISGHTALYWYRQSLGQGPEFLIYFQGTGAADDSGLPNDRFFAVRPEGSVSTLKIQRTERGDSAVYLCASSLPRGAGGTDTQYFGPGTRLTVL.

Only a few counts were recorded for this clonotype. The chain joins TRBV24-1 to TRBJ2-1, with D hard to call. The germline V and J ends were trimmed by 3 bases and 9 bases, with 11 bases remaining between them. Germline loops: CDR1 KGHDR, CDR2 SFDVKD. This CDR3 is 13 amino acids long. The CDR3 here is CATSDEETGEQFF. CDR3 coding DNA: TGTGCCACCAGTGATGAGGAGACGGGTGAGCAGTTCTTC.